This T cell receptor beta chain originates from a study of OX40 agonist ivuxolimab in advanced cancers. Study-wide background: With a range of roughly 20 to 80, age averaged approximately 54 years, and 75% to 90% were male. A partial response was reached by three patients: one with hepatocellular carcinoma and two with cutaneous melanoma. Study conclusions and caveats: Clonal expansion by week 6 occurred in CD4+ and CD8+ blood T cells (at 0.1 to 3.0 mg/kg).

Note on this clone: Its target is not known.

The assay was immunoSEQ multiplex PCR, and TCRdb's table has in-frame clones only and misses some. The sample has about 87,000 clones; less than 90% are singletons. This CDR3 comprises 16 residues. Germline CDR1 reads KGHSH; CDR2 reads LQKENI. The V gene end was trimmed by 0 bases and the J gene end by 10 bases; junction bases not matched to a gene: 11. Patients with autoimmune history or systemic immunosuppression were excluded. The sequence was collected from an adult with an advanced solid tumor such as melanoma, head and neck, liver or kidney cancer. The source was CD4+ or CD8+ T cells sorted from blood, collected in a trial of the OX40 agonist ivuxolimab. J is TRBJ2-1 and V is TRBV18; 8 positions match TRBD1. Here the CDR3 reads CASSPPSRDRRGEQFF. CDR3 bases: TGTGCCAGCTCACCACCGAGTAGGGACAGGCGGGGAGAGCAGTTCTTC.